This TCR beta chain came from a study of blood T cell repertoires in COVID-19. Study at large: COVID-19 samples collected from the United States, Italy and Spain covered acute and convalescent phases. PBMCs, B-cell-depleted T cells, or T cells provided the cDNA or gDNA that made up the material.

Original data processing: Nucleated cell counts were estimated from reference gene primer amplification. Profiling relied on immunoSEQ multiplex PCR, and the TCRdb table lists in-frame clones only, not all of them. V and J calls and clone size are those listed in that table; D and trimming were worked out from the DNA. The data hold 200,000 to 300,000 clones, with around 86% observed a single time. A Seattle source enrolled patients during active infection and followed them longitudinally. Trimming stripped 7 bases from V and 2 bases from J, with 15 bases between. The germline V gene encodes CDR1 GTSNPN and CDR2 SVGIG (reference sequence). The CDR3 runs to 13 residues.

The receptor was isolated from an older woman with COVID-19, enrolled during active disease. The J gene is TRBJ2-7, the V gene TRBV30, with D perhaps TRBD1 (5 bases). Sequencing was done on a sample of peripheral blood. In nucleotides, the CDR3 is TGTGCCTCGCGTCTTGACAGACCCTACGAGCAGTACTTC. Amino acid sequence: CASRLDRPYEQYF.